A single T cell receptor (beta chain) is shown here with its context. The sample belongs to a study of blood T cell repertoires in COVID-19. Study context: The analysed material was cDNA or gDNA that came from T cells, B-cell-depleted T cells, or PBMCs.

Clones were sequenced by immunoSEQ multiplex PCR, and TCRdb holds only the in-frame ones, with some missing. The data hold approximately 170,000 clones, with approximately 82% observed a single time. Germline CDR1 and CDR2: SGHTA and FQGNSA. V was clipped by 3 bases and J by 2 bases; unmatched bases: 4. CDR3 size: 15 residues. Sample: peripheral blood. The gene calls are TRBV7-2 and TRBJ2-7, with 10 bases fitting TRBD1. The TCR originated in a woman in her 70s who had recovered from COVID-19. The CDR3 loop is CASSFDRGLTYEQYF. As DNA, the CDR3 is TGTGCCAGCAGCTTCGACAGGGGGCTAACCTACGAGCAGTACTTC.